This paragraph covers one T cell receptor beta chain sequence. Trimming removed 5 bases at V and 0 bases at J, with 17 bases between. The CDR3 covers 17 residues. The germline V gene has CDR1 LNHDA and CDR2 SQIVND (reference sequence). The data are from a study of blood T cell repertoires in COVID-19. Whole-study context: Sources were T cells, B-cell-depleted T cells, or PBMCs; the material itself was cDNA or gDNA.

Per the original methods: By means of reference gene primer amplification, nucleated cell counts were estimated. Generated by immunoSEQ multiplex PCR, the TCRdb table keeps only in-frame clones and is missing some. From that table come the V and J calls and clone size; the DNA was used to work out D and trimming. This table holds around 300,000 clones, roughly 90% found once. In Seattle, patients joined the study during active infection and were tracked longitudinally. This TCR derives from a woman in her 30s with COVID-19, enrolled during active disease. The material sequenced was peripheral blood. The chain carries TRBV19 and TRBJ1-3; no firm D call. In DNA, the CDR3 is TGTGCCAGTAGTGCCTCGGGGAACGCCAACTCTGGAAACACCATATATTTT. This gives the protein CASSASGNANSGNTIYF.